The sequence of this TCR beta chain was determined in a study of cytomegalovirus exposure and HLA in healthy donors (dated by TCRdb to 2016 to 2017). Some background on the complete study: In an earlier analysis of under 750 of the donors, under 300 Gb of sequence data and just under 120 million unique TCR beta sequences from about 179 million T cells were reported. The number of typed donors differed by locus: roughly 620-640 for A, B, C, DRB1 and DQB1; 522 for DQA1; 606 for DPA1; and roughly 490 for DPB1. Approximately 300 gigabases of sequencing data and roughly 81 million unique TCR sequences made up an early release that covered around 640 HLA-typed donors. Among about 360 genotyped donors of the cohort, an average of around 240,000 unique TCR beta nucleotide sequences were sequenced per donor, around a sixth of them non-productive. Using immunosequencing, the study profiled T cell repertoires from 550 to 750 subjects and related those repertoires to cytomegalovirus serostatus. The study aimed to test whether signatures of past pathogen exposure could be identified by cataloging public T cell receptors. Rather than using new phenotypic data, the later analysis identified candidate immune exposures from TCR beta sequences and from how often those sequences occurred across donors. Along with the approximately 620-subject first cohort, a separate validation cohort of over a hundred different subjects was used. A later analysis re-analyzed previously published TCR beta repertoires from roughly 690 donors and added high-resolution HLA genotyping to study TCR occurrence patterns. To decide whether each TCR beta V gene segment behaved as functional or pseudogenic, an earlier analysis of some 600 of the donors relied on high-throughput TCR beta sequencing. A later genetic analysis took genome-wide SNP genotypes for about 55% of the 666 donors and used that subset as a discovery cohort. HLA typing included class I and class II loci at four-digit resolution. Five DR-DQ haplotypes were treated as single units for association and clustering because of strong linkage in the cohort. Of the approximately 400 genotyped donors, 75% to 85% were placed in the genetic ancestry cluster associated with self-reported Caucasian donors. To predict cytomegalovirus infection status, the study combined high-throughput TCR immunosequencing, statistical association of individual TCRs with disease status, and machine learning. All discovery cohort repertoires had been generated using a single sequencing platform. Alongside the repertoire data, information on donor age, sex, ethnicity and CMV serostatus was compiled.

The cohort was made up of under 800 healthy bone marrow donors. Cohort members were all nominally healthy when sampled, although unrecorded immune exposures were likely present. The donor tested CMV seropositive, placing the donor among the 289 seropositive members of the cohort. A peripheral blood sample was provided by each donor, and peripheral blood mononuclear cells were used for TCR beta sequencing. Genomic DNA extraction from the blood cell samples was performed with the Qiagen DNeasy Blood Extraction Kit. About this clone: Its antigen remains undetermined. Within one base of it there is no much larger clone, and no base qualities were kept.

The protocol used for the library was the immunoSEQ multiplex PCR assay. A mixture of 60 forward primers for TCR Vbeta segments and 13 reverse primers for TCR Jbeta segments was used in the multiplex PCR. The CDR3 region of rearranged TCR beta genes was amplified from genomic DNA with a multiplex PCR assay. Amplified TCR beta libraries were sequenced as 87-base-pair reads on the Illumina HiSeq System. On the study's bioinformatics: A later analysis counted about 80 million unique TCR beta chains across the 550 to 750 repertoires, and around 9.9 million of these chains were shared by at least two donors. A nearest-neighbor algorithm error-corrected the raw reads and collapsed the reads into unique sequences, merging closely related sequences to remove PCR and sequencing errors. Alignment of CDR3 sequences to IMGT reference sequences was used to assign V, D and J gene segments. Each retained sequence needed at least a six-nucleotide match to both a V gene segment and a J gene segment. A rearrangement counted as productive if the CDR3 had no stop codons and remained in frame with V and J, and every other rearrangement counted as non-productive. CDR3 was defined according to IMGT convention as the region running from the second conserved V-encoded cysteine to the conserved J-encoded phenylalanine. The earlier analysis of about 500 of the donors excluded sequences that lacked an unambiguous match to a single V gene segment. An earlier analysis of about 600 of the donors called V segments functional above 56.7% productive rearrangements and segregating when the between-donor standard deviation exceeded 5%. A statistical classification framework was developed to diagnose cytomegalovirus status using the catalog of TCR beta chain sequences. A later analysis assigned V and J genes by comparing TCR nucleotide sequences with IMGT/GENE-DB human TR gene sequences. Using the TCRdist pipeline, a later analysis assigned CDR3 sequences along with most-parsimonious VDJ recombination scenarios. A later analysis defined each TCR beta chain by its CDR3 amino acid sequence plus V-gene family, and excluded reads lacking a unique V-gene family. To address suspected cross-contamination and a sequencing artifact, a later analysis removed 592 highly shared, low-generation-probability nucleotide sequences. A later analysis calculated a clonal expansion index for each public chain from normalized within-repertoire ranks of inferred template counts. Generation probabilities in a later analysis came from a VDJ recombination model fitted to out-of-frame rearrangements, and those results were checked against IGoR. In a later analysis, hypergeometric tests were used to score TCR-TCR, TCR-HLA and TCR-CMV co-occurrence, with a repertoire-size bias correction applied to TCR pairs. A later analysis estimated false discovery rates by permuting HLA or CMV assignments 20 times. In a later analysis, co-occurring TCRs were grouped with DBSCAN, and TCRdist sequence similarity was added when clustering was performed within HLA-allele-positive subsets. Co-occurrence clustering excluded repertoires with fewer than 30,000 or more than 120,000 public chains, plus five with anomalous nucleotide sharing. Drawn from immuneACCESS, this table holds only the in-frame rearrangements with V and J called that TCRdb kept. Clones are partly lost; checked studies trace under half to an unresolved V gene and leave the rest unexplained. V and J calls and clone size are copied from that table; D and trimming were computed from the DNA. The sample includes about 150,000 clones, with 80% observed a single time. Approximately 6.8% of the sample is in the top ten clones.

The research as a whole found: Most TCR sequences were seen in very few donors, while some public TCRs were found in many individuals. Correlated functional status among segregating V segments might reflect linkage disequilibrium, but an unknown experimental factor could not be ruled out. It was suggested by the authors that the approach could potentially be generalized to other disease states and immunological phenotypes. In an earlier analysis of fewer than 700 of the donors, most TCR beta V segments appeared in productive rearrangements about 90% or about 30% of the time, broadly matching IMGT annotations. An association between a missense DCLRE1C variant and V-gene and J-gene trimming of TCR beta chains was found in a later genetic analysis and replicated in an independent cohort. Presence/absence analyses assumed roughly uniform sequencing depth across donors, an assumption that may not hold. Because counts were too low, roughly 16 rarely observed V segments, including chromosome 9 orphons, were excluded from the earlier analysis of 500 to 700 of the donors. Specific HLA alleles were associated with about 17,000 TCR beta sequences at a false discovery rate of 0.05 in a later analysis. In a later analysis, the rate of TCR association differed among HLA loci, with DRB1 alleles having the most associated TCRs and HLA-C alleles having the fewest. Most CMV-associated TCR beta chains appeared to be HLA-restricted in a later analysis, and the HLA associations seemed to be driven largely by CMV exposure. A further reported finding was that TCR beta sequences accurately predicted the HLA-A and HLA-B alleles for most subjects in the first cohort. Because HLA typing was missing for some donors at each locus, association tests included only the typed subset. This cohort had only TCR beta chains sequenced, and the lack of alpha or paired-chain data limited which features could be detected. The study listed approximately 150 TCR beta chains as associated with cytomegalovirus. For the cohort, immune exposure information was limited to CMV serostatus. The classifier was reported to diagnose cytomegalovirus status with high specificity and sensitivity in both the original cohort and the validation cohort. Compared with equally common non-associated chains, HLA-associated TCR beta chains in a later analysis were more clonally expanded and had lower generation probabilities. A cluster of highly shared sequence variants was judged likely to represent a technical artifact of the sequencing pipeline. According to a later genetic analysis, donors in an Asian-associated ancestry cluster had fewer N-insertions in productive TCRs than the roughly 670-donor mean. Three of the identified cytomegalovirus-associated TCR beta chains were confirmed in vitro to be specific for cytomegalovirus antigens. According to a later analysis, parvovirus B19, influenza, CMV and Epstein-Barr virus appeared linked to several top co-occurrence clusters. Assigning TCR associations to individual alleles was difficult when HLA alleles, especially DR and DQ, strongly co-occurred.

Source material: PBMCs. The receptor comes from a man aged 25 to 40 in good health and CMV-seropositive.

Here is the DNA: TGTGCCAGCAGCTTCTCTAGCGGGGGGGTTTACAATGAGCAGTTCTTC. The translation is CASSFSSGGVYNEQFF. This sequence uses TRBV5-4 and TRBJ2-1; 12 bases in the junction line up with TRBD2. V loses 2 bases at its end and J loses 4 bases; junction bases beyond the gene matches: 4. Taken from cysteine to phenylalanine, the CDR3 has 16 residues. Solely the CDR3 DNA is kept, with 48 bases framed from the first base. The germline V gene (reference sequence) gives CDR1 as SGHNT and CDR2 as YYREEE.